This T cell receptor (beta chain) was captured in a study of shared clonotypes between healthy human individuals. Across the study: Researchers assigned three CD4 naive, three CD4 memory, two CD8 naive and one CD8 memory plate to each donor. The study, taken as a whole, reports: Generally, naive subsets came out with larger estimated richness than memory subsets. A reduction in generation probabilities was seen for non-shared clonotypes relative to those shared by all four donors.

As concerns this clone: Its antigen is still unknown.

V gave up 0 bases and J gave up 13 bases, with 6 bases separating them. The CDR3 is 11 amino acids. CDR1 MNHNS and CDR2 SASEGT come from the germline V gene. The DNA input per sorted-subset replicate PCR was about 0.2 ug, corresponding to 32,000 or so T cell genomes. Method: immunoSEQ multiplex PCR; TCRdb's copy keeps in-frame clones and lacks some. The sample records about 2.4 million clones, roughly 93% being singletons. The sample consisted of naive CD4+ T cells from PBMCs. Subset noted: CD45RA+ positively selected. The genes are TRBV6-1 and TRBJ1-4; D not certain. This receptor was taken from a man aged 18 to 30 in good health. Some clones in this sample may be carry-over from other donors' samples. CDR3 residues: CASSEASSLFF. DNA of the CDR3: TGTGCCAGCAGTGAAGCTTCGTCACTGTTTTTT.